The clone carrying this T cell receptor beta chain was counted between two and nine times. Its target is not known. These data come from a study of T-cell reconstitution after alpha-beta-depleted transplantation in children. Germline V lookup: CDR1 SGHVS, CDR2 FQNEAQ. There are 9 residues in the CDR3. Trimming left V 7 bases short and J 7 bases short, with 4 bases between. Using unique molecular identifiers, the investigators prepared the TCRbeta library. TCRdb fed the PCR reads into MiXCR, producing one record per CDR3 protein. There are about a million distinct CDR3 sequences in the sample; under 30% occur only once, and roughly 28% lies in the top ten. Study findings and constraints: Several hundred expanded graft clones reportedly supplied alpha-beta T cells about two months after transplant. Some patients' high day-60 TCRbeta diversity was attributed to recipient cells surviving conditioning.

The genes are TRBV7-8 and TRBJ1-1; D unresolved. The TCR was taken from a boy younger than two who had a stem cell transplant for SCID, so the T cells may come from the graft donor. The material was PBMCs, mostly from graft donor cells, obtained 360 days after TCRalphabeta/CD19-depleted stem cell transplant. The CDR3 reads CASTLEAFF. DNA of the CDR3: TGTGCCAGCACCCTTGAAGCTTTCTTT. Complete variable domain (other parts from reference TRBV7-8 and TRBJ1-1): GAGVSQSPRYKVAKRGQDVALRCDPISGHVSLFWYQQALGQGPEFLTYFQNEAQLDKSGLPSDRFFAERPEGSVSTLKIQRTQQEDSAVYLCASTLEAFFGQGTRLTVV.